The sequence of this T cell receptor (beta chain) was determined in a study of cytomegalovirus exposure and HLA in healthy donors. For the study at large: The 95 to 150 validation repertoires were produced on the same platform as the 500 to 800 repertoires of the first cohort. This was reported in a later analysis.

Data came from immunoSEQ multiplex PCR; TCRdb stores just in-frame clones and leaves some out. The data hold roughly 190,000 clones, with roughly 82% observed a single time. Germline assignment: CDR1 SNHLY and CDR2 FYNNEI. The CDR3 covers 15 residues. Trimming removed 4 bases from V and 0 bases from J; junction bases left unmatched: 3. The donors were members of the validation cohort, which comprised 120 subjects and was separate from the first cohort of 600 to 850 subjects. Regarding this clone: Its target is unknown.

Whole-study findings and limits: Cytomegalovirus-associated status was assigned to 150 or so TCR beta chains. Three of the chains that were CMV-associated were confirmed in vitro to be specific for CMV antigens.

The clonotype comes from a woman in her late teens or twenties in good health and CMV-seronegative. The gene calls are TRBV2 and TRBJ1-5, with 7 bases aligning to TRBD1. Sequencing input: PBMCs. The CDR3 sequence is CASSGQGYSNQPQHF. As DNA, the CDR3 is TGTGCCAGCAGTGGACAGGGTTATAGCAATCAGCCCCAGCATTTT.